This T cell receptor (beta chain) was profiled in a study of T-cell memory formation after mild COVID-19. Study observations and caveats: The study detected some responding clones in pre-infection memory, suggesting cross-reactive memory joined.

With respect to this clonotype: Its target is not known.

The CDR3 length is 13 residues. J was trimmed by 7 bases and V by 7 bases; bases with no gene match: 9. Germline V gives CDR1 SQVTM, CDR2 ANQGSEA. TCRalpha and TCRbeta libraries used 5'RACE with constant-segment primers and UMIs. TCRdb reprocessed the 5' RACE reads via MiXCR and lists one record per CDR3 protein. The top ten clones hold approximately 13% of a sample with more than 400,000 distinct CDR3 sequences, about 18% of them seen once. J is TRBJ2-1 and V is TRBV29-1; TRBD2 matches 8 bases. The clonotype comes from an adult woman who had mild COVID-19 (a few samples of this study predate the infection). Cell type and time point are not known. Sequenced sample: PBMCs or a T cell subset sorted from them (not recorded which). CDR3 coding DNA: TGCAGCGCCCGGGGACTAGTTGGTAATGAGCAGTTCTTC. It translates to CSARGLVGNEQFF.